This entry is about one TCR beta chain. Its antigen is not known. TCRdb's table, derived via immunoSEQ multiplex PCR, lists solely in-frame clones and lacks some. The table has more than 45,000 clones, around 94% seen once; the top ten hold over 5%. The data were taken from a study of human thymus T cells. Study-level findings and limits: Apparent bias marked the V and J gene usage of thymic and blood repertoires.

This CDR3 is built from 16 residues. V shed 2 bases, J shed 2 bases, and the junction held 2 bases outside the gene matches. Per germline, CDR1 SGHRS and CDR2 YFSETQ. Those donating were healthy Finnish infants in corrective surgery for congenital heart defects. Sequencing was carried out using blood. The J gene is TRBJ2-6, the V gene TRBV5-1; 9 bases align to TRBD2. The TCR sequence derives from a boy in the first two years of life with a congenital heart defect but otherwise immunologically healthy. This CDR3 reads CASSLAGGTGANVLTF. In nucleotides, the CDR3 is TGCGCCAGCAGCTTAGCGGGAGGAACTGGGGCCAACGTCCTGACTTTC.